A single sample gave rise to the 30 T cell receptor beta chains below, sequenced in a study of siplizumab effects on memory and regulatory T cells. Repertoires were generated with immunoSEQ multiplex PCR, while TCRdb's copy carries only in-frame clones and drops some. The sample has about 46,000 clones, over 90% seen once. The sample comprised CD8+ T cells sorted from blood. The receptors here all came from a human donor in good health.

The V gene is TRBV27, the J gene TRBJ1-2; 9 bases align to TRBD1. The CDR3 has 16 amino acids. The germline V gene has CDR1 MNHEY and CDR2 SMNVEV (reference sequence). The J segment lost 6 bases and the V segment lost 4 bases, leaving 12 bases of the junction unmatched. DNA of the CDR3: TGTGCCAGCAGTTCAGGCGGGACAGGGATGCGGGATGGCTACACCTTC. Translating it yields CASSSGGTGMRDGYTF.

CDR3 DNA: TGTGCTAGTGGTTTGGATCTATCTAGCGGGAGTATGACCGGGGAGCTGTTTTTT. It encodes CASGLDLSSGSMTGELFF. The chain carries TRBV12-5 and TRBJ2-2; 10 bases align to TRBD2. Germline-derived CDR1 and CDR2 are LGHNT and FRNRAP. The CDR3 runs to 18 residues. With V trimmed by 1 base and J by 5 bases, 10 bases remained unmatched.

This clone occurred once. The CDR3 DNA reads as TGTGCCAGCAGCCAAGGGGGACAGATGAACACTGAAGCTTTCTTT. Translating gives CASSQGGQMNTEAFF. This chain connects TRBV14 to TRBJ1-1; 7 nucleotides agree with TRBD1. Trimming at V came to 1 base and at J to 0 bases, leaving 2 bases not matched to a gene. The CDR3 length is 15 residues. The germline gives CDR1 SGHDN, CDR2 FVKESK.

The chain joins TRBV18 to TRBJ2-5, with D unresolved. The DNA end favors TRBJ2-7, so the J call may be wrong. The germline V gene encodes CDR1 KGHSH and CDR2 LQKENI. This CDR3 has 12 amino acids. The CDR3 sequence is CASSPPEGEQYF. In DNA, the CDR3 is TGTGCCAGCTCACCACCTGAAGGCGAGCAGTACTTC.

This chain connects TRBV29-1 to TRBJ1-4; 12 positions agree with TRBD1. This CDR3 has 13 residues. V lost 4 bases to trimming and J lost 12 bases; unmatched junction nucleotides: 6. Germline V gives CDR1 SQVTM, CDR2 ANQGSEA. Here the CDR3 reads CSVAGDRGLELFF. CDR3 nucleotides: TGCAGCGTTGCGGGGGACAGGGGGCTGGAACTGTTTTTT.

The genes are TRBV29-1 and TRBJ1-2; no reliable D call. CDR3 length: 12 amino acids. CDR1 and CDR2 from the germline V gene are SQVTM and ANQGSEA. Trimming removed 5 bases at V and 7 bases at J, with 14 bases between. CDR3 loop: CSVRPAESGYTF. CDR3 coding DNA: TGCAGCGTTCGGCCCGCAGAGAGTGGCTACACCTTC.

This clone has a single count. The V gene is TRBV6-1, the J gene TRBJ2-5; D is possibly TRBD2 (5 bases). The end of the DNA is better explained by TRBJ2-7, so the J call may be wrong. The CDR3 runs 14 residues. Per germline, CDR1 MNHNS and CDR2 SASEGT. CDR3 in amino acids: CASSEVPLRDEQYF. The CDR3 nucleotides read TGTGCCAGCAGTGAAGTTCCCTTGAGGGACGAGCAGTACTTC.

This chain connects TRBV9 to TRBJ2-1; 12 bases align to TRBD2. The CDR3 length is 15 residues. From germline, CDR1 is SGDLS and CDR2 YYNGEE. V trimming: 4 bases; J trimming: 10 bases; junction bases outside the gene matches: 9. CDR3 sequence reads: CASSSGTSGRGEQFF. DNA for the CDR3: TGTGCCAGCAGCTCCGGGACTAGCGGGCGCGGGGAGCAGTTCTTC.

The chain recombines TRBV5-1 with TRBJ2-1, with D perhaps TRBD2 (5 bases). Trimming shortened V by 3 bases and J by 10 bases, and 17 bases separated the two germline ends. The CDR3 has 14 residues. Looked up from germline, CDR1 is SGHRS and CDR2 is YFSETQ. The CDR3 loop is CASSSEGRQDEQFF. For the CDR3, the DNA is TGCGCCAGCAGCTCCGAGGGCCGGCAGGACGAGCAGTTCTTC.

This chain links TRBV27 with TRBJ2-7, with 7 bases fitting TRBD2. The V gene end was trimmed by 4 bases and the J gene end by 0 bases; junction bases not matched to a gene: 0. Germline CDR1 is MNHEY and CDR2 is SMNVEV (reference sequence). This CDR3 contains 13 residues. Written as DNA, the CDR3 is TGTGCCAGCAGTTCGGGGGGCTCCTACGAGCAGTACTTC. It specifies CASSSGGSYEQYF.

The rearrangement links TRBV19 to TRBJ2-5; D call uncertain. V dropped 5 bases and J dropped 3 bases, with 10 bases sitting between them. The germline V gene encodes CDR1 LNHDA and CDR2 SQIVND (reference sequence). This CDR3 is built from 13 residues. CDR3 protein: CASSFVPKETQYF. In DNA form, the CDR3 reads TGTGCCAGTAGTTTTGTACCCAAAGAGACCCAGTACTTC.

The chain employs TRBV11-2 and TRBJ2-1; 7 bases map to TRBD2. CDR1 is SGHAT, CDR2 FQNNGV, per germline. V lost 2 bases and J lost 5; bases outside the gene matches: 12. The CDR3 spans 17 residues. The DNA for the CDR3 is TGTGCCAGCAGCTTAACGGTTTTGCCTAGCGGTAACAATGAGCAGTTCTTC. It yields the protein CASSLTVLPSGNNEQFF.

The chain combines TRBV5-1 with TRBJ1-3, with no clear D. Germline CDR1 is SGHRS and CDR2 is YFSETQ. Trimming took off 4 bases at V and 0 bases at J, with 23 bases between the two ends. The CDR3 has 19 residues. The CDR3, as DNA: TGCGCCAGCAGCCTGGACCCGCAAGTCCATGGCAGCTCTGGAAACACCATATATTTT. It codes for CASSLDPQVHGSSGNTIYF.

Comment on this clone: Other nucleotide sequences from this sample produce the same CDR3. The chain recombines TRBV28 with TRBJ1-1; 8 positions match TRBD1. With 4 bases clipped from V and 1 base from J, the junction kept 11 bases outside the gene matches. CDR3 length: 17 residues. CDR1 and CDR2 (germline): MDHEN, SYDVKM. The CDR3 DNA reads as TGTGCCAGCAGTTCAACCCTCAGGGGGCTGACGAACACTGAAGCTTTCTTT. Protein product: CASSSTLRGLTNTEAFF.

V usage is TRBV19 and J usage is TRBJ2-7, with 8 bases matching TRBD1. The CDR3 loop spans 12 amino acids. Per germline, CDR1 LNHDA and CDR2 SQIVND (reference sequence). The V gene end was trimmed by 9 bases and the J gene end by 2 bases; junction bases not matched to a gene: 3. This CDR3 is CASRDRTYEQYF. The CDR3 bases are TGTGCCAGCCGGGACAGGACCTACGAGCAGTACTTC.

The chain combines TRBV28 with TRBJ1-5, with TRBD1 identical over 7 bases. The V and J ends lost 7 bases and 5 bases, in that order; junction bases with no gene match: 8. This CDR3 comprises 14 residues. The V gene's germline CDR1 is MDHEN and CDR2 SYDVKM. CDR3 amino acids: CASTPRTGHQPQHF. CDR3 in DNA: TGTGCCAGCACCCCCCGGACAGGACATCAGCCCCAGCATTTT.

The CDR3 nucleotides read TGTGCCAGCAGCCAAGGACCAGGCTCGAGCTATGGCTACACCTTC. Its protein product is CASSQGPGSSYGYTF. The chain uses TRBV7-9 and TRBJ1-2; D remains unclear. V dropped 5 bases and J dropped 4 bases, with 17 bases sitting between them. This CDR3 spans 15 amino acids. Germline V gene lookup returns CDR1 SEHNR and CDR2 FQNEAQ (reference sequence). Using reference TRBV7-9 and TRBJ1-2 for the parts outside the CDR3, the full variable domain is DTGVSQNPRHKITKRGQNVTFRCDPISEHNRLYWYRQTLGQGPEFLTYFQNEAQLEKSRLLSDRFSAERPKGSFSTLEIQRTEQGDSAMYLCASSQGPGSSYGYTFGSGTRLTVV.

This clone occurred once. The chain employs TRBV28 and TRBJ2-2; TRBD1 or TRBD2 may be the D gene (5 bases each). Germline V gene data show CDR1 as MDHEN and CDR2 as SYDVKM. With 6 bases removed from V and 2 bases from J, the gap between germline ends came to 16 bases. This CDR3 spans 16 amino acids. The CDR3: CASSPSGPQNTGELFF. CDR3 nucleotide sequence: TGTGCCAGCAGCCCCTCGGGACCGCAAAACACCGGGGAGCTGTTTTTT.

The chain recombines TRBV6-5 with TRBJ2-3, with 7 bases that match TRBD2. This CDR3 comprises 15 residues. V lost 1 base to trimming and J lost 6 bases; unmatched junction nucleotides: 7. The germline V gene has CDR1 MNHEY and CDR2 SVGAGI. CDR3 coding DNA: TGTGCCAGCAGTTACTTTCAGGGAGGGGCCGATACGCAGTATTTT. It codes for CASSYFQGGADTQYF.

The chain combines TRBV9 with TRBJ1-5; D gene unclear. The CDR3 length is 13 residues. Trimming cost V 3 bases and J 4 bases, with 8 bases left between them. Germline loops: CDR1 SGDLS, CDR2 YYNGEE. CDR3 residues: CASSDEGNQPQHF. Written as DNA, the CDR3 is TGTGCCAGCAGCGACGAAGGGAATCAGCCCCAGCATTTT.

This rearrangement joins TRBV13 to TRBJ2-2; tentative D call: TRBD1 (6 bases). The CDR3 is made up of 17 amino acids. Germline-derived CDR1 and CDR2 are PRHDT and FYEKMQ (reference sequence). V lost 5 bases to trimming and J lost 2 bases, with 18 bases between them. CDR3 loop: CASSPRGIQGNTGELFF. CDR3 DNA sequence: TGTGCCAGCAGCCCGAGAGGAATACAGGGAAACACCGGGGAGCTGTTTTTT.

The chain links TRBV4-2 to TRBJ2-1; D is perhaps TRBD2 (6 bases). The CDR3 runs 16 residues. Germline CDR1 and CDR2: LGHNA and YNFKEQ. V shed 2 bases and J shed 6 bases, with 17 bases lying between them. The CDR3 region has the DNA TGTGCCAGCAGCCAATCGGCTAGCGTCCTTTCCAATGAGCAGTTCTTC. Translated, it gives CASSQSASVLSNEQFF.

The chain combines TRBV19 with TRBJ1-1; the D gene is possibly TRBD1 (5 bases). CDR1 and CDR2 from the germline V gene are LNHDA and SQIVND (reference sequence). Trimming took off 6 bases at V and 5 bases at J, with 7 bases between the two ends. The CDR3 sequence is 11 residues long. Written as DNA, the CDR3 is TGTGCCAGTAGCGAGGGGACTGAAGCTTTCTTT. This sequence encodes CASSEGTEAFF.

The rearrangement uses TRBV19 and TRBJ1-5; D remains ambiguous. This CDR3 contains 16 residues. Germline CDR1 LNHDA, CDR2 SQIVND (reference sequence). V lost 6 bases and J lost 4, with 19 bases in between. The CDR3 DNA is TGTGCCAGTAGCATGATCGACCGCATCCCTAATCAGCCCCAGCATTTT. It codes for CASSMIDRIPNQPQHF.

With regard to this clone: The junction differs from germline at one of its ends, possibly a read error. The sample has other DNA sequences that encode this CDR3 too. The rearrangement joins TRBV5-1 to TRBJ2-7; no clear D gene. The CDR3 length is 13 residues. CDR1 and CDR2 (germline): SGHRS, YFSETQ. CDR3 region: CASSLGPAYEQYF. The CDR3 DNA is TGCGCCAGCAGCTTGGGGCCCGCCTACGAGCAGTACTTT. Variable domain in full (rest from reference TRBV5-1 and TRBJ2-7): KAGVTQTPRYLIKTRGQQVTLSCSPISGHRSVSWYQQTPGQGLQFLFEYFSETQRNKGNFPGRFSGRQFSNSRSEMNVSTLELGDSALYLCASSLGPAYEQYFGPGTRLTVT.

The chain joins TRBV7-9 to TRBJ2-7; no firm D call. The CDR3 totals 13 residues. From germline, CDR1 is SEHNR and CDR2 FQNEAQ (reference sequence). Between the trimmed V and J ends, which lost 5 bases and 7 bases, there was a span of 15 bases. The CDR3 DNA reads TGTGCCAGCAGCAAAAGTCCGGGTAGAGAGCAGTACTTC. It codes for CASSKSPGREQYF.

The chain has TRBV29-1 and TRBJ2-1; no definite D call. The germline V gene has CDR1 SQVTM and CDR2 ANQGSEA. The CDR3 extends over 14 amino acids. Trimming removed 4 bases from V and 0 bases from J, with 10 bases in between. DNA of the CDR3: TGCAGCGTTGTCAGTAGAGACTCCTACAATGAGCAGTTCTTC. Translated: CSVVSRDSYNEQFF.

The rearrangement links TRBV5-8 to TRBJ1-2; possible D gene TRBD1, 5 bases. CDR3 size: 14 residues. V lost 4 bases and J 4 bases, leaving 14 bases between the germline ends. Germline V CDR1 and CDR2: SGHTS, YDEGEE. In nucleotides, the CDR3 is TGTGCCAGCAGCCCCCGGGAGGGGTTCTATGGCTACACCTTC. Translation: CASSPREGFYGYTF.

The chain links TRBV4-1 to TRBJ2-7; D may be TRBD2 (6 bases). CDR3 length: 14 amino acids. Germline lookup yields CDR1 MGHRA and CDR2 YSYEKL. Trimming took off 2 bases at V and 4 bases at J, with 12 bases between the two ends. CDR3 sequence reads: CASSQIADRYEQYF. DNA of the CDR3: TGCGCCAGCAGCCAAATAGCGGATAGATACGAGCAGTACTTC.

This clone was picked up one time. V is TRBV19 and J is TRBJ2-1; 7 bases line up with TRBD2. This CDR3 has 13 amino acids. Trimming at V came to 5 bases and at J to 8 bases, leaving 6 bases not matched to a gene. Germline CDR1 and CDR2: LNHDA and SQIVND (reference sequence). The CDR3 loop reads CASSFFSGYEQFF. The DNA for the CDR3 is TGTGCCAGTAGTTTTTTTAGCGGGTATGAGCAGTTCTTC.